This T cell receptor beta chain was identified in a study of blood T cell repertoires in COVID-19. Study information: The samples span acute and convalescent COVID-19 from the United States, Italy and Spain.

Produced via immunoSEQ multiplex PCR; TCRdb's table is partial and in-frame only. The data hold 200,000 to 300,000 clones, with 91% observed a single time. The germline V and J ends were trimmed by 5 bases and 3 bases, with 13 bases remaining between them. Germline CDR1 SGHTA, CDR2 FQGTGA. The length of the CDR3 is 14 residues. The V and J genes are TRBV7-3 and TRBJ2-5; D is perhaps TRBD2 (6 bases). Sequenced sample: peripheral blood. This TCR came from a person aged 18 to 30 with COVID-19, enrolled during active disease. The chain's CDR3 is CASSLTGGEETQYF. Written as DNA, the CDR3 is TGTGCCAGCAGCCTCACCGGGGGTGAAGAGACCCAGTACTTC.